This entry is about one TCR beta chain. Individuals who donated were healthy Caucasians from Russia aged about 6 to 100. This CDR3 region has 11 residues. The germline V gene encodes CDR1 DFQATT and CDR2 SNEGSKA (reference sequence). The V and J ends lost 0 bases and 15 bases, in that order; junction bases with no gene match: 5. This sample is part of a study of blood T cells in healthy people across ages. A second PCR, run for roughly 7 to 12 cycles, used a sample-barcoded 5' primer plus a J-beta primer mix. TCRdb used MiXCR to reprocess the 5' RACE reads, holding one entry per CDR3 protein. The table shows fewer than 2,000,000 distinct CDR3 sequences, with about 31% occurring only once.

This chain joins TRBV20-1 and TRBJ2-1, with 7 bases fitting TRBD2. Input material: blood. This clonotype was sampled from a woman under 40 in good health. CDR3 bases: TGCAGTGCTAGAGAAGTGGCGGGGGTGTTCTTC. Translation: CSAREVAGVFF.